These 13 T cell receptor beta chains were sequenced from one sample in a study of identifying expanded T cells in peripheral blood. Sequencing was performed with immunoSEQ multiplex PCR; in TCRdb, only in-frame clones are kept and a portion is missing. The table records around 81,000 clones, roughly 81% of them present only once. Sequenced input: blood. These TCRs come from a person aged 18-70 years in good health.

This clone is a singleton in its sample. This chain connects TRBV15 to TRBJ2-3, with TRBD1 identical over 7 bases. CDR1 is LNHNV and CDR2 is YYDKDF in the germline V gene (reference sequence). Germline trimming cut 3 bases from V and 4 bases from J; bases unmatched to any gene: 19. The CDR3 runs to 19 residues. CDR3 in DNA: TGTGCCACCAGCAGCCATCTACTACCACAGGGGCGTGAGGCAGATACGCAGTATTTT. This gives the protein CATSSHLLPQGREADTQYF.

This chain joins TRBV27 and TRBJ2-3; D might be TRBD2 (6 bases). Per germline, CDR1 MNHEY and CDR2 SMNVEV (reference sequence). Trimming stripped 5 bases from V and 6 bases from J, with 15 bases between. CDR3 length equals 14 residues. For the CDR3, the DNA is TGTGCCAGCAGTGGGTGGGGGAGGTCTGATACGCAGTATTTT. This codes for CASSGWGRSDTQYF.

This sequence joins TRBV30 and TRBJ1-1; D unclear. Germline V lookup: CDR1 GTSNPN, CDR2 SVGIG (reference sequence). V was trimmed by 0 bases and J by 10 bases, leaving 9 bases between them. This CDR3 contains 11 residues. DNA for the CDR3: TGTGCCTGGAGTGTAAGGATCACAGCTTTCTTT. It codes for CAWSVRITAFF.

CDR3 in amino acids: CASNAGTPGYTEAFF. The DNA of the CDR3 is TGTGCCAGCAACGCCGGGACCCCCGGGTACACTGAAGCTTTCTTT. V is TRBV6-1 and J is TRBJ1-1, with a weak D call TRBD1 (5 bases). V was pared by 7 bases and J by 3 bases, with 18 bases between. The CDR3 runs 15 residues. CDR1 MNHNS and CDR2 SASEGT come from the germline V gene.

J is TRBJ2-7 and V is TRBV7-2, with 7 bases matching TRBD1. V was clipped by 4 bases and J by 3 bases; unmatched bases: 3. The germline CDR1 and CDR2 sequences are SGHTA and FQGNSA. The CDR3 contains 13 residues. The CDR3 loop reads CASSWGQLYEQYF. Here the CDR3 DNA reads TGTGCCAGCAGCTGGGGACAGCTCTACGAGCAGTACTTC.

This clone appeared once. The CDR3 region has the DNA TGTGCCAGCAGTGAAGCGGGCGGGACAGACTACGAGCAGTACTTC. Translation gives CASSEAGGTDYEQYF. The chain combines TRBV6-1 with TRBJ2-7, with a tentative D call TRBD1 (7 bases). The ends were cut back, 0 bases at V and 3 bases at J, with 12 bases in the middle. The CDR3 totals 15 residues. Germline-derived CDR1 and CDR2 are MNHNS and SASEGT.

The chain recombines TRBV7-9 with TRBJ2-4; either TRBD1 or TRBD2 may supply D (5 bases each). Trimming cost V 3 bases and J 15 bases, with 15 bases left between them. In germline, CDR1 is SEHNR, CDR2 FQNEAQ (reference sequence). The length of the CDR3 is 12 residues. The CDR3 loop reads CASSLGREWLYF. In DNA, the CDR3 is TGTGCCAGCAGCTTGGGCAGGGAGTGGTTGTACTTC.

The chain employs TRBV30 and TRBJ2-7; D is unclear. Germline V lookup: CDR1 GTSNPN, CDR2 SVGIG (reference sequence). The CDR3 is made up of 12 amino acids. The germline V and J ends were trimmed by 2 bases and 3 bases, with 8 bases remaining between them. The CDR3 DNA is TGTGCCTGGAGTCGGGCCCGCTACGAGCAGTACTTC. Translation: CAWSRARYEQYF.

This clone was counted once. V is TRBV11-3 and J is TRBJ1-1, with D maybe TRBD1 (5 bases). V was pared by 0 bases and J by 1 base, with 9 bases between. From germline, CDR1 is SGHNT and CDR2 YENEEA. The CDR3 consists of 15 residues. The CDR3 protein is CASSLDQGRNTEAFF. As DNA, the CDR3 is TGTGCCAGCAGCTTAGATCAGGGACGGAACACTGAAGCTTTCTTT.

The chain links TRBV19 to TRBJ2-5, with D hard to call. Germline assignment: CDR1 LNHDA and CDR2 SQIVND (reference sequence). V was pared by 5 bases and J by 4 bases, with 11 bases between. The CDR3 is made up of 13 amino acids. In DNA form, the CDR3 reads TGTGCCAGTAGTCAGTTGGTGCTAGAGACCCAGTACTTC. Residues: CASSQLVLETQYF.

The chain couples TRBV4-1 to TRBJ1-2; D is undetermined. The germline gives CDR1 MGHRA, CDR2 YSYEKL. This CDR3 region has 11 residues. V was shortened by 9 bases and J by 5 bases, with 10 bases between the two germline ends. The CDR3 coding sequence is TGCGCCAGTTCGGACGGGTATGGCTACACCTTC. This codes for CASSDGYGYTF.

The V gene is TRBV7-2, the J gene TRBJ2-1; TRBD1 matches at 7 bases. Trimming at V came to 5 bases and at J to 8 bases, leaving 18 bases not matched to a gene. In germline, CDR1 is SGHTA, CDR2 FQGNSA. The CDR3 loop spans 17 amino acids. The CDR3 spells CASSASISFRQGHEQFF. As DNA, the CDR3 is TGTGCCAGCAGCGCATCCATTAGTTTCCGACAGGGCCATGAGCAGTTCTTC.

This clone was detected only once. CDR3 DNA: TGTGCCAGCAGCTTAGGCGGGACACCTCAAGAGACCCAGTACTTC. Amino acid sequence: CASSLGGTPQETQYF. The rearrangement uses TRBV7-7 and TRBJ2-5; either TRBD1 or TRBD2 may fit D (6 bases each). V dropped 1 base and J dropped 2 bases, with 11 bases sitting between them. The CDR3 consists of 15 residues. Germline assignment: CDR1 SSHAT and CDR2 FNYEAQ (reference sequence). Drawing the rest from reference TRBV7-7 and TRBJ2-5, the complete variable domain is GAGVSQSPRYKVTKRGQDVTLRCDPISSHATLYWYQQALGQGPEFLTYFNYEAQPDKSGLPSDRFSAERPEGSISTLTIQRTEQRDSAMYRCASSLGGTPQETQYFGPGTRLLVL.